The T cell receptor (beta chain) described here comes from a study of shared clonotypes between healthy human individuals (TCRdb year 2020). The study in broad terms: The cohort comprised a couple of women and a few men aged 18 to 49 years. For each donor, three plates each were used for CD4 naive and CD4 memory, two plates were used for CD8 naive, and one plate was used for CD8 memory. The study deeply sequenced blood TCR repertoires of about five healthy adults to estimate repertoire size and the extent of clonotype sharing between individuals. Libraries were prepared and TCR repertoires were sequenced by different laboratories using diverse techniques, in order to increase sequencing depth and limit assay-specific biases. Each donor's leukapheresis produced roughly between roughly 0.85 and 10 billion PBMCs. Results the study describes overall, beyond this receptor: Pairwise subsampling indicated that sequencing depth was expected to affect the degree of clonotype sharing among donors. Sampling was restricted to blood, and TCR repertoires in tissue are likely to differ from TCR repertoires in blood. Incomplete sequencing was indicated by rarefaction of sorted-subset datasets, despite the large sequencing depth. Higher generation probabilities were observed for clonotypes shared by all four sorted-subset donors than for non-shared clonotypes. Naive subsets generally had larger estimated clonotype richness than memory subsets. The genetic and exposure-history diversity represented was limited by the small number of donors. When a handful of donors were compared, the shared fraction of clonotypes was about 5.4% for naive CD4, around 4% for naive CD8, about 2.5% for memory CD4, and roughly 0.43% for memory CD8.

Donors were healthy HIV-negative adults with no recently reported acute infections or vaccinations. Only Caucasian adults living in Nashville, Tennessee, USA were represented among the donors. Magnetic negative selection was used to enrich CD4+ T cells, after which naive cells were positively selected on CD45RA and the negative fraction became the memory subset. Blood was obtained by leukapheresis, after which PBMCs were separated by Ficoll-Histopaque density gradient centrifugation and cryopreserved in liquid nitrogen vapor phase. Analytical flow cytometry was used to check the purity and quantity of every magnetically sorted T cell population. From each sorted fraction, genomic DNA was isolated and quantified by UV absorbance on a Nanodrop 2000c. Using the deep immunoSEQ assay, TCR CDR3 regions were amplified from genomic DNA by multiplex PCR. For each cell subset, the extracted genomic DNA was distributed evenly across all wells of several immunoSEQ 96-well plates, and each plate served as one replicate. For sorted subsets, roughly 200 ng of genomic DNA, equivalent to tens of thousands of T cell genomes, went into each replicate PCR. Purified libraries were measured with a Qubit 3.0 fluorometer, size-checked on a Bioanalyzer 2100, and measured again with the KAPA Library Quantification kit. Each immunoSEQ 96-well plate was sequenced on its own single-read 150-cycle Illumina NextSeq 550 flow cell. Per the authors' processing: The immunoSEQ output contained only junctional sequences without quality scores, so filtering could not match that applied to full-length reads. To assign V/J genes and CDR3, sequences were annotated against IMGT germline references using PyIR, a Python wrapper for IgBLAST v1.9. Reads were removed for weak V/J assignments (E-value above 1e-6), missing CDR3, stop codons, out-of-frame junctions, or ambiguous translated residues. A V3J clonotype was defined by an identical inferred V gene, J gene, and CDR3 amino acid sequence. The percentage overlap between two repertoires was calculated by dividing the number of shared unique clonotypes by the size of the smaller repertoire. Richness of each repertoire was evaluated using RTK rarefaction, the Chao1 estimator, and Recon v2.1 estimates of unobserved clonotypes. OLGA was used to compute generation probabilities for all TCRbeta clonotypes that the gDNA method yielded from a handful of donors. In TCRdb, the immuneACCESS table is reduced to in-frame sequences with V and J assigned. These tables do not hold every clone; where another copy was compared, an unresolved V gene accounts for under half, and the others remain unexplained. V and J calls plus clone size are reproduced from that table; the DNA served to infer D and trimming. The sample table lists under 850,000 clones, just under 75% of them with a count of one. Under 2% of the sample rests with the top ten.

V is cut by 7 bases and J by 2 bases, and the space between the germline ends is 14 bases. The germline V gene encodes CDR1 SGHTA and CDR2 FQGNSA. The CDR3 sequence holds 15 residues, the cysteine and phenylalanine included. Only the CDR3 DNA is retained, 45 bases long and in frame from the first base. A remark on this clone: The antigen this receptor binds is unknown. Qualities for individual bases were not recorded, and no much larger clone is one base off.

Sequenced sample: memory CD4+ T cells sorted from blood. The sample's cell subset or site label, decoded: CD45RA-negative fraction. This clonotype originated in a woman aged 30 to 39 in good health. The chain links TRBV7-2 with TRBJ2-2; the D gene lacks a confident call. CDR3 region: CASIISRQNTGELFF. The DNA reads TGTGCCAGCATCATATCCCGCCAAAACACCGGGGAGCTGTTTTTT.